Shown below are 23 T cell receptor beta chains from a single sample sequenced in a study of T-cell memory formation after mild COVID-19. One entry per CDR3 protein, called by TCRdb with MiXCR from the 5' RACE reads. The sample lists roughly 52,000 distinct CDR3 sequences, over 6.5% occurring once. Material for sequencing was PBMCs or a T cell subset sorted from them (not recorded which). The origin of the receptors is a man aged 18 to 29 who had mild COVID-19 (a few samples of this study predate the infection). Cell type and time point are not known.

This clonotype was seen many times. The chain uses TRBV29-1 and TRBJ2-5; tentative D call: TRBD2 (6 bases). The ends were cut back, 7 bases at V and 1 base at J, with 10 bases in the middle. This CDR3 is built from 12 residues. CDR1 and CDR2 from the germline V gene are SQVTM and ANQGSEA. The CDR3 DNA is TGCAGCGGTGGGGGGACCCAAGAGACCCAGTACTTC. Amino acids: CSGGGTQETQYF.

This clonotype showed up many times. The chain has TRBV29-1 and TRBJ2-5, with 8 bases lining up with TRBD2. The V gene's germline CDR1 is SQVTM and CDR2 ANQGSEA. The trim removed 7 bases at V and 3 bases at J, leaving 4 bases unmatched. CDR3 length: 12 residues. CDR3 residues: CSAGGAKETQYF. Here the CDR3 DNA reads TGCAGCGCGGGGGGGGCGAAAGAGACCCAGTACTTC.

This clonotype has just a few counts. This rearrangement joins TRBV30 to TRBJ2-5; D could derive from TRBD1 or TRBD2 (5 bases each). The germline V gene has CDR1 GTSNPN and CDR2 SVGIG (reference sequence). CDR3 size: 13 residues. CDR3 residues: CGSSGREQETQYF. In DNA, the CDR3 is TGTGGATCCTCGGGCAGGGAGCAAGAGACCCAGTACTTC.

In its sample, this clonotype was seen many times. V gene TRBV6-2 or TRBV6-3 combines with J gene TRBJ1-1, with D perhaps matching TRBD1 (6 bases). From germline, CDR1 is MNHEY and CDR2 SVGEGT. The CDR3 extends over 13 amino acids. V was trimmed by 5 bases and J by 4 bases, leaving 11 bases between them. For the CDR3, the DNA is TGTGCCAGCAGTAGGGGGTATGGCACTGAAGCTTTCTTT. Residues: CASSRGYGTEAFF.

Relative to its sample, this clonotype is medium-sized. The V gene is TRBV7-2, the J gene TRBJ2-4; a weak D match, TRBD1 (5 bases). The CDR3 is made up of 13 amino acids. Trimming removed 2 bases from V and 6 bases from J, with 8 bases in between. Per germline, CDR1 SGHTA and CDR2 FQGNSA. The CDR3, as DNA: TGTGCCAGCAGCTTACAGGGTGGAAACATTCAGTACTTC. This translates into CASSLQGGNIQYF.

This clonotype was picked up a small number of times. V usage is TRBV7-2 and J usage is TRBJ1-2, with D perhaps matching TRBD1 (5 bases). The CDR3 contains 15 residues. With 1 base removed from V and 4 bases from J, the gap between germline ends came to 13 bases. Germline assignment: CDR1 SGHTA and CDR2 FQGNSA. CDR3 bases: TGTGCCAGCAGCTTAGGAGGGGCAAGGAGCTATGGCTACACCTTC. As protein: CASSLGGARSYGYTF.

This clonotype was detected only a few times. The chain recombines TRBV10-3 with TRBJ2-5; D is undetermined. Germline V gene sequence: CDR1 ENHRY, CDR2 SYGVKD. The germline V and J ends were trimmed by 4 bases and 1 base, with 10 bases remaining between them. This CDR3 has 14 residues. CDR3 protein: CAISGEQSQETQYF. For the CDR3, the DNA is TGTGCCATCAGTGGGGAACAGTCCCAAGAGACCCAGTACTTC.

There are a few counts of this clonotype. This chain connects TRBV6-6 to TRBJ2-4; a possible D gene is TRBD2 (6 bases). CDR1 and CDR2 (germline): MNHNY, SVGAGI (reference sequence). V dropped 6 bases and J dropped 4 bases, with 19 bases sitting between them. The CDR3 contains 16 residues. The CDR3: CASSRRDLRLKNIQYF. DNA for the CDR3: TGTGCCAGCAGCCGGAGGGACTTACGGTTAAAAAACATTCAGTACTTC.

Points on this clonotype: The junction shows a germline mismatch at one end, possibly a read error. The gene calls are TRBV25-1 and TRBJ2-1, with TRBD2 identical over 11 bases. This CDR3 is 15 amino acids long. Germline CDR1 and CDR2: MGHDK and SYGVNS. The CDR3, as DNA: TGTGCCAGCAGGTTAGCGGGGGGGCCCTACACTGAGCAGTTCTTC. It translates to CASRLAGGPYTEQFF.

Ten or more counts support this clonotype. J is TRBJ1-1 and V is TRBV7-9; D ambiguous. Looked up from germline, CDR1 is SEHNR and CDR2 is FQNEAQ (reference sequence). Trimming shortened V by 11 bases and J by 8 bases, and 15 bases separated the two germline ends. This CDR3 comprises 11 residues. The CDR3, as DNA: TGTGCCGGAGCACAGACTCGCGAAGCTTTCTTT. Translating it yields CAGAQTREAFF.

In its sample, this clonotype was seen a few times. The genes are TRBV20-1 and TRBJ2-5, with D perhaps TRBD2 (7 bases). The CDR3 extends over 13 amino acids. Germline CDR1 is DFQATT and CDR2 is SNEGSKA (reference sequence). V gave up 6 bases and J gave up 2 bases, with 13 bases separating them. CDR3 protein: CSASRGGQETQYF. The CDR3 DNA reads TGCAGTGCATCGAGGGGGGGGCAAGAGACCCAGTACTTC.

The V and J genes are TRBV14 and TRBJ2-3; no reliable D call. The CDR3 is made up of 15 amino acids. Germline V gene lookup returns CDR1 SGHDN and CDR2 FVKESK. Deletions cut 4 bases from V and 0 bases from J, with 11 bases between. The CDR3 DNA follows: TGTGCCAGCAGCCCCGGATTTGTTAGCACAGATACGCAGTATTTT. Translated: CASSPGFVSTDTQYF. Variable domain in full (rest from reference TRBV14 and TRBJ2-3): EAGVTQFPSHSVIEKGQTVTLRCDPISGHDNLYWYRRVMGKEIKFLLHFVKESKQDESGMPNNRFLAERTGGTYSTLKVQPAELEDSGVYFCASSPGFVSTDTQYFGPGTRLTVL.

This clonotype was seen a few times. The chain uses TRBV7-2 and TRBJ1-1, with D tentatively TRBD1 (6 bases). Germline V gene lookup returns CDR1 SGHTA and CDR2 FQGNSA. The CDR3 runs to 13 residues. V gave up 3 bases and J gave up 5 bases, with 10 bases separating them. CDR3 region: CASSFGGQTEAFF. The CDR3 nucleotides read TGTGCCAGCAGCTTTGGGGGGCAGACTGAAGCTTTCTTT.

This clonotype came up a few times. The V and J genes are TRBV7-2 and TRBJ2-1; the match to TRBD2 covers 8 bases. J lost 2 bases, V lost 5 bases, and 5 bases had no gene match. This CDR3 has 15 amino acids. Germline V gene lookup returns CDR1 SGHTA and CDR2 FQGNSA. The CDR3 loop is CASSPRGAPYNEQFF. DNA for the CDR3: TGTGCCAGCAGCCCGCGGGGGGCCCCCTACAATGAGCAGTTCTTC. The full variable domain, rest sourced from reference TRBV7-2 and TRBJ2-1, is GAGVSQSPSNKVTEKGKDVELRCDPISGHTALYWYRQSLGQGLEFLIYFQGNSAPDKSGLPSDRFSAERTGGSVSTLTIQRTQQEDSAVYLCASSPRGAPYNEQFFGPGTRLTVL.

This clonotype was seen at least ten times. The V and J genes are TRBV7-2 and TRBJ2-2, with TRBD1 matching over 7 bases. Germline assignment: CDR1 SGHTA and CDR2 FQGNSA. V was pared by 4 bases and J by 4 bases, with 3 bases of the junction left unmatched. This CDR3 has 14 residues. The CDR3 DNA is TGTGCCAGCAGCTCGAGGACAGGCACCGGGGAGCTGTTTTTT. Its protein product is CASSSRTGTGELFF.

V and J are TRBV4-1 and TRBJ1-5; the D gene is possibly TRBD1 (6 bases). V was trimmed by 1 base and J by 9 bases, leaving 7 bases between them. There are 12 residues in the CDR3. The germline gives CDR1 MGHRA, CDR2 YSYEKL. The CDR3 DNA sequence: TGCGCCAGCAGCCAAGTAGGGGGGCCCCAGCATTTT. Translation gives CASSQVGGPQHF.

This clonotype has a handful of counts. The chain carries TRBV12-3 or TRBV12-4 and TRBJ1-1; no clear D gene. The CDR3 extends over 14 amino acids. V was cut by 7 bases and J by 6 bases, with 18 bases left in between. CDR3 DNA: TGTGCCAGCACCCCCCGAGAAAGGCTTGCTGAAGCTTTCTTT. Translation gives CASTPRERLAEAFF.

At least ten counts were recorded for this clonotype. This chain connects TRBV5-1 to TRBJ2-2; 10 bases agree with TRBD2. With 4 bases clipped from V and 0 bases from J, the junction kept 3 bases outside the gene matches. CDR3 size: 16 residues. In germline, CDR1 is SGHRS, CDR2 YFSETQ. CDR3 amino acids: CASSPGLAPNTGELFF. In nucleotides, the CDR3 is TGCGCCAGCAGCCCGGGACTAGCGCCGAACACCGGGGAGCTGTTTTTT. The full variable domain, rest sourced from reference TRBV5-1 and TRBJ2-2, is KAGVTQTPRYLIKTRGQQVTLSCSPISGHRSVSWYQQTPGQGLQFLFEYFSETQRNKGNFPGRFSGRQFSNSRSEMNVSTLELGDSALYLCASSPGLAPNTGELFFGEGSRLTVL.

This clonotype was seen only a few times. The chain has TRBV5-1 and TRBJ2-1; a possible D gene is TRBD2 (6 bases). The CDR3 length is 14 residues. CDR1 is SGHRS, CDR2 YFSETQ, per germline. V was shortened by 2 bases and J by 3 bases, with 9 bases between the two germline ends. The CDR3 reads CASSFQEGYNEQFF. CDR3 coding DNA: TGCGCCAGCAGCTTTCAGGAGGGCTACAATGAGCAGTTCTTC.

V is TRBV5-4 and J is TRBJ1-1; D is unclear. Trimming took 4 bases from V and 9 from J, leaving 13 bases between them. Germline V lookup: CDR1 SGHNT, CDR2 YYREEE (reference sequence). The length of the CDR3 is 12 residues. CDR3 DNA sequence: TGTGCCAGCAGCCCCGACGTAGGCAAAGCTTTCTTT. Its translation is CASSPDVGKAFF.

There are a few counts of this clonotype. The rearrangement links TRBV5-1 to TRBJ1-2; 7 nucleotides match TRBD1. This CDR3 spans 14 amino acids. With V trimmed by 4 bases and J by 6 bases, 9 bases remained unmatched. The germline V gene encodes CDR1 SGHRS and CDR2 YFSETQ. The chain's CDR3 is CASSQGGGFDGYTF. Written as DNA, the CDR3 is TGCGCCAGCAGCCAGGGGGGAGGGTTTGATGGCTACACCTTC. The full variable domain, rest sourced from reference TRBV5-1 and TRBJ1-2, is KAGVTQTPRYLIKTRGQQVTLSCSPISGHRSVSWYQQTPGQGLQFLFEYFSETQRNKGNFPGRFSGRQFSNSRSEMNVSTLELGDSALYLCASSQGGGFDGYTFGSGTRLTVV.

The rearrangement links TRBV12-3 or TRBV12-4 to TRBJ2-7; TRBD2 matches at 10 bases. The CDR3 extends over 15 amino acids. The V and J ends lost 7 bases and 5 bases, in that order; junction bases with no gene match: 11. CDR3: CASTPSGGGLNEQYF. In DNA form, the CDR3 reads TGTGCCAGCACCCCGAGCGGGGGGGGCCTCAACGAGCAGTACTTC.

As concerns this clonotype: One end of the junction does not line up with germline, which may come from a read error. J is TRBJ2-3 and V is TRBV9; TRBD2 matches 15 bases. CDR1 SGDLS and CDR2 YYNGEE come from the germline V gene. CDR3 length: 16 amino acids. Here the CDR3 reads CAISVRGLAGGDTQYF. CDR3 nucleotide sequence: TGTGCCATCAGCGTTCGCGGACTAGCGGGGGGGGATACGCAGTATTTT.